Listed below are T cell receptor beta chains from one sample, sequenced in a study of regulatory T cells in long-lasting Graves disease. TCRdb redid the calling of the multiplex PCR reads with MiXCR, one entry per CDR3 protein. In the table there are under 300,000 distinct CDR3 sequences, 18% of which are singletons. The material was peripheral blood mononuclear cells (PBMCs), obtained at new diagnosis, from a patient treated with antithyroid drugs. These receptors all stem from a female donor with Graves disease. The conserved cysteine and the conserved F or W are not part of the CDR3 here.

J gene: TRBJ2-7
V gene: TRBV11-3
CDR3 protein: ASSLTGAYEQY

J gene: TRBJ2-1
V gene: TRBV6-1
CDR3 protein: ASSPTSGSSGSYNEQF

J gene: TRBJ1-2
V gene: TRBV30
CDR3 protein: AWRDGAWPGGYT

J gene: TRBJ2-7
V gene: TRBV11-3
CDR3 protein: ASSLEGLIYEQY

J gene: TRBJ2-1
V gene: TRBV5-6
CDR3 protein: ASSFGVDEQF

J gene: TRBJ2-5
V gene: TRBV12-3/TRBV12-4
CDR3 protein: ASSLAAGTEETQY

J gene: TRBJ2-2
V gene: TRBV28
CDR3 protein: ASRGGGPSGELF

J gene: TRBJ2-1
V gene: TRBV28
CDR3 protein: ASSLVLAGGPSDEQF

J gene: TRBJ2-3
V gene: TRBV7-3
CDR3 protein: ASSLLSTDTQY

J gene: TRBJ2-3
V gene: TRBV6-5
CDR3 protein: ASSFNRDLYLLTDTQY

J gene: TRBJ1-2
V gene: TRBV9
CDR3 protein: ASSEGTRDGYT

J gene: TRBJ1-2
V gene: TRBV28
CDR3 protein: ASSLHGQGGYGYT

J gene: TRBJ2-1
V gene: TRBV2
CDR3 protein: ASATYNEQF

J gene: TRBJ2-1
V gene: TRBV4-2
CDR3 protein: ASSQWRGEQF

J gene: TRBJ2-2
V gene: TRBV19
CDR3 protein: ASSMPQETGELF

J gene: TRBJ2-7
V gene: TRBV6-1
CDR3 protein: ASSGQNLYEQY

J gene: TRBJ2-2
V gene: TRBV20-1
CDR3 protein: SARVRTSGRAILTGELF

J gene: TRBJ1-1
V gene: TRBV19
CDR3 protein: ASSIWGTGTRDEAF

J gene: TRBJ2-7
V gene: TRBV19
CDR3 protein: ASSRQGRYEQY

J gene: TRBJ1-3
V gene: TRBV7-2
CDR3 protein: ASTLSGASGNTIY

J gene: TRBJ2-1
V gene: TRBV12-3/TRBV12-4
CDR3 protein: ASSFGHYNEQF

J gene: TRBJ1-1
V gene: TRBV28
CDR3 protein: ASSWRGGTEAF

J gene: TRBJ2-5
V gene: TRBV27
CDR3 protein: ASSGTSGTQY

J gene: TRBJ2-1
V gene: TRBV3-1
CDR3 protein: ASSQAWGTHNEQF

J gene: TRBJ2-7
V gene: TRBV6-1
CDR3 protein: ASSSQREVLY

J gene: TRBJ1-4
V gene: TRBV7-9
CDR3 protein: ASSRAAGGSEKLF

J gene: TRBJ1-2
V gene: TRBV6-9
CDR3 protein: ASSYRGGNSNYGYT

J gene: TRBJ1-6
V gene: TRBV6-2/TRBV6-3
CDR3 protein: ASSYQTGMNSPLH

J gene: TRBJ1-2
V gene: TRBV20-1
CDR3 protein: SASILLGYGYT

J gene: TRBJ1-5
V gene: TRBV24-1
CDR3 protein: ATSGGQIQPQH

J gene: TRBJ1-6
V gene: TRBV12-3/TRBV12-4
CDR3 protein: ASSLMAGGASPLH

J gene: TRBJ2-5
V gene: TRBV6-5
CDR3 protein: ASSYSRTSGSLQETQY

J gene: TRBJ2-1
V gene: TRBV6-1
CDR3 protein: ASTLGFTSGTTEQF

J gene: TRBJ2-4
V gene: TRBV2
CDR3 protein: ASSAPRSGVAKNIQY

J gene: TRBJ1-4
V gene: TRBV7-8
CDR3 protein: ASRGRGNDEKLF

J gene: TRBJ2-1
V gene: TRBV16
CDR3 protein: ASSQSRPGGQF

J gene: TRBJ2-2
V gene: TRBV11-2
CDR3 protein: ASSRGRGPGELF

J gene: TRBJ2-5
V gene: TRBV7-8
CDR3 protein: ASSLDLRFIERSETQY

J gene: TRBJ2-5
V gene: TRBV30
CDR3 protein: AWISLLGTQY

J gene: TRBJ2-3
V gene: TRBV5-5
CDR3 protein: ASRAGTDTDTQY

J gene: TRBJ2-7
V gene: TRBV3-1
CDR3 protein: ASSQDNSYEQY

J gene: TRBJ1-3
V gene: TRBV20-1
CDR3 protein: SAGQGSGNTIY

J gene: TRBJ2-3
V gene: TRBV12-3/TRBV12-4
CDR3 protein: ASSPGTGEWADTQY

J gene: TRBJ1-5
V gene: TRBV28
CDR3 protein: ASSLLGTGRSPTGNQPQH

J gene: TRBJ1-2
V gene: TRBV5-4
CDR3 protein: ASSRDGHLDGYT

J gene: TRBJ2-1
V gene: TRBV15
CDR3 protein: ATSRVGGPTGDEQF

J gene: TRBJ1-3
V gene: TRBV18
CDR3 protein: ASSPPDLGGSGNTIY

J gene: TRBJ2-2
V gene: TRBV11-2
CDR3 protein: ASSAGRSGELF

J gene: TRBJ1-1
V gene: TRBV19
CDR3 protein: ASSIDRRYSNTEAF

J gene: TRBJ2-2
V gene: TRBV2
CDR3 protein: ASKNGPNTGELF

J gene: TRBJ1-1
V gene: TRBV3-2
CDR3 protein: ASSQGDLEELEAF

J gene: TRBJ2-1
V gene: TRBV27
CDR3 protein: ASSLSRLAHNEQF

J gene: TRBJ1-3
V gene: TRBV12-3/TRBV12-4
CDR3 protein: ASSGRHRLAGNTIY

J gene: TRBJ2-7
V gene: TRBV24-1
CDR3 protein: ATSDPMNSYEQY